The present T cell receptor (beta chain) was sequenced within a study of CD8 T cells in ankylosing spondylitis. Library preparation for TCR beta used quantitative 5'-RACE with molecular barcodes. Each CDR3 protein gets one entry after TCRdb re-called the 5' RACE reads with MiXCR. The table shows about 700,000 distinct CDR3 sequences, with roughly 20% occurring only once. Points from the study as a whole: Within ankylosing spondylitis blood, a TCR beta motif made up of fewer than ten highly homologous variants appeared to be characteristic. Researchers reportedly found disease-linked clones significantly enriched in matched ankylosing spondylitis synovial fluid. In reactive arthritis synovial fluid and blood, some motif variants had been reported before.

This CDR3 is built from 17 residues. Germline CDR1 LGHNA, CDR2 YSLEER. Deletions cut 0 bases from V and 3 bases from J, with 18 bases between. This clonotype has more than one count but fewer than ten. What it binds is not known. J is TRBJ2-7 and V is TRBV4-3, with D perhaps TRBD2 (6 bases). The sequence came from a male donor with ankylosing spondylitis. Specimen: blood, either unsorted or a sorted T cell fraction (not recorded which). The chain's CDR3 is CASSQDRAIGDFYEQYF. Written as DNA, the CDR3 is TGCGCCAGCAGCCAAGATAGGGCGATAGGGGACTTCTACGAGCAGTACTTC.